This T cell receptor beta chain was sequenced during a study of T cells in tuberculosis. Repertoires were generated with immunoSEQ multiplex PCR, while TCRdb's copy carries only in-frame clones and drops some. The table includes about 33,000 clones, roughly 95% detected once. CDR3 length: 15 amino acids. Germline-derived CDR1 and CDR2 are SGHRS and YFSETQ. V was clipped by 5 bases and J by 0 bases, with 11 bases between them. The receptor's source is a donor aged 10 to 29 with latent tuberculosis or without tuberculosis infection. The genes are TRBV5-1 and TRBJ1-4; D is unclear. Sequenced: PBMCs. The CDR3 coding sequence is TGCGCCAGCAGTAATAACGTAGCAACTAATGAAAAACTGTTTTTT. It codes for CASSNNVATNEKLFF.